This T cell receptor (beta chain) was identified in a study of blood T cell repertoires in COVID-19. Study-level information: The analysed material was cDNA or gDNA that came from T cells, B-cell-depleted T cells, or PBMCs.

The method was immunoSEQ multiplex PCR; TCRdb's version includes in-frame clones alone and lacks a portion of them. The table lists 80,000 to 100,000 clones, around 90% of them singletons, with 4% to 4.5% in the top ten. Note on this clone: The identical CDR3 is also encoded by other nucleotide sequences in the sample.

Trimming removed 2 bases at V and 3 bases at J, with 7 bases between. The CDR3 consists of 13 residues. The receptor was derived from a human donor with COVID-19, enrolled during active disease. The donor label of this sample is uncertain. The genes are TRBV12-3 or TRBV12-4 and TRBJ1-1; no clear D. What was sequenced was peripheral blood. CDR3 coding DNA: TGTGCCAGCAGTTTATCGGGTTACACTGAAGCTTTCTTT. This encodes CASSLSGYTEAFF.